This T cell receptor (beta chain) was recorded in a study of CD8 T cells in Susac syndrome. Germline V gene sequence: CDR1 SGHTA, CDR2 FQGNSA. After removal of 5 bases from V and 7 bases from J, the junction contained 8 bases not matched to a gene. The CDR3 runs to 14 residues. Sequencing of TCR beta drew on CD8+ and CD4+ T cells from blood. Negative magnetic isolation gave CD8+ and CD4+ cells; FACS enriched CD8+ TEMRA. Random-hexamer reverse transcription was applied to roughly 0.5 to 1 ug RNA. Coverage of TCR beta CDR3 amplification by immunoSEQ multiplex PCR extended to 54 Vbeta and 13 Jbeta. TCRdb fed the immunoSEQ multiplex PCR reads into MiXCR, producing one record per CDR3 protein. The sample lists about 190,000 distinct CDR3 sequences, over 85% occurring once.

The receptor comes from a human donor in good health. Sample: CD4+ T cells from PBMCs. The chain uses TRBV7-2 and TRBJ2-1; 7 bases match TRBD1. The CDR3 here is CASSIDRASNEQFF. In nucleotides, the CDR3 is TGTGCCAGCAGCATTGACAGGGCATCGAATGAGCAGTTCTTC.